The sequence of this T cell receptor beta chain was determined in a study of CD8 T cells in ankylosing spondylitis. TCRdb reanalysed the 5' RACE reads using MiXCR and keeps one entry per CDR3 protein. The data show around 340,000 distinct CDR3 sequences, about 20% seen once. This clonotype has just a few counts. Germline V gene lookup returns CDR1 SQVTM and CDR2 ANQGSEA. The V segment lost 6 bases and the J segment 2 bases; nucleotides outside the gene matches: 7. This CDR3 has 14 residues. The chain carries TRBV29-1 and TRBJ2-7, with 10 nucleotides matching TRBD1. The receptor's source is a male donor with ankylosing spondylitis or in good health (not recorded which). Sequences were obtained from blood, either unsorted or a sorted T cell fraction (not recorded which). CDR3 coding DNA: TGCAGCGTAATACCGGGACAGGGGACCTACGAGCAGTACTTC. It specifies CSVIPGQGTYEQYF.